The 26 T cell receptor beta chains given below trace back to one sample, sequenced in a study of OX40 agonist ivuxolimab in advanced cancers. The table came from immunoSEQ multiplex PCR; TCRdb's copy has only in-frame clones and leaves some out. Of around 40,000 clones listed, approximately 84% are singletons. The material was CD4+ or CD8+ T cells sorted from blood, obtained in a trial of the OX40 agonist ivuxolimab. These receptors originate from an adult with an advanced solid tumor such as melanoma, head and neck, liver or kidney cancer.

The CDR3 loop is CASSFLLGARETQYF. In DNA form, the CDR3 reads TGTGCCAGCAGCTTTCTTCTGGGGGCGAGAGAGACCCAGTACTTC. This chain links TRBV5-5 with TRBJ2-5, with D perhaps TRBD1 (6 bases). The CDR3 has 15 residues. Germline loops: CDR1 SGHKS, CDR2 YYEKEE (reference sequence). V was shortened by 2 bases and J by 4 bases, with 15 bases between the two germline ends.

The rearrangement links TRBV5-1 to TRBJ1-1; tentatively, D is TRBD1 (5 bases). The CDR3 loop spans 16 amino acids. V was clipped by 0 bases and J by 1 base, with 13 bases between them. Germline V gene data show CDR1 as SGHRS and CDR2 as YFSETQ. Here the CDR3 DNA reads TGCGCCAGCAGCTTGGCTCTGACAGCGAGGAACACTGAAGCTTTCTTT. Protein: CASSLALTARNTEAFF. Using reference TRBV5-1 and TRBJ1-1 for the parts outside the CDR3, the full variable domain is KAGVTQTPRYLIKTRGQQVTLSCSPISGHRSVSWYQQTPGQGLQFLFEYFSETQRNKGNFPGRFSGRQFSNSRSEMNVSTLELGDSALYLCASSLALTARNTEAFFGQGTRLTVV.

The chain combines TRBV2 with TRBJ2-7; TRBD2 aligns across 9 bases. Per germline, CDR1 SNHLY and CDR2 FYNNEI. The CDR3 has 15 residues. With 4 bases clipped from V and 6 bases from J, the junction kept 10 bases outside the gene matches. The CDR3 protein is CASSGGSGRVSEQYF. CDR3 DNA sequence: TGTGCCAGCAGTGGGGGTAGCGGGAGAGTGAGCGAGCAGTACTTC.

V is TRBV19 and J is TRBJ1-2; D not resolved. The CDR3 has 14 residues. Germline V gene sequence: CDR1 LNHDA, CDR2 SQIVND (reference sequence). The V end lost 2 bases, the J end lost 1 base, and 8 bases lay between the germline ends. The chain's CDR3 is CASSIKLGNYGYTF. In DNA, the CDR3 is TGTGCCAGTAGTATAAAATTGGGTAACTATGGCTACACCTTC.

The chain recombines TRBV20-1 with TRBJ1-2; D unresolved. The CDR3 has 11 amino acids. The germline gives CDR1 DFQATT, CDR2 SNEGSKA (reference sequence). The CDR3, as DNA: TGCTCAACCAGGCAACTCCTTGGCTACACCTTC. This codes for CSTRQLLGYTF.

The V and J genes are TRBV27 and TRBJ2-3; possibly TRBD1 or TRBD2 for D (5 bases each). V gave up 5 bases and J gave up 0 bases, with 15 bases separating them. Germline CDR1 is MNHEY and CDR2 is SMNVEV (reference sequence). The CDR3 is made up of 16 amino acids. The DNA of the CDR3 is TGTGCCAGCAGTCGCCGGGGCGAACTTAGCACAGATACGCAGTATTTT. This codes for CASSRRGELSTDTQYF.

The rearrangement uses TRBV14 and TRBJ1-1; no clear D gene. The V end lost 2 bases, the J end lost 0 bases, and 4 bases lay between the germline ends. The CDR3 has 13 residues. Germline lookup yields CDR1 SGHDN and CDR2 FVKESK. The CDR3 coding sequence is TGTGCCAGCAGCCAACAAATGAACACTGAAGCTTTCTTT. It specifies CASSQQMNTEAFF.

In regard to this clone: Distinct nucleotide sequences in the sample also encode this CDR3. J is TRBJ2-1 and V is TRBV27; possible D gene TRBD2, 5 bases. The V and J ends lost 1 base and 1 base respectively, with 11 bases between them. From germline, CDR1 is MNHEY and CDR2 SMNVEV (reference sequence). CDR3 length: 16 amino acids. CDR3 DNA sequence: TGTGCCAGCAGTTTATTTCGAGGGATATCCTACAATGAGCAGTTCTTC. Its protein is CASSLFRGISYNEQFF.

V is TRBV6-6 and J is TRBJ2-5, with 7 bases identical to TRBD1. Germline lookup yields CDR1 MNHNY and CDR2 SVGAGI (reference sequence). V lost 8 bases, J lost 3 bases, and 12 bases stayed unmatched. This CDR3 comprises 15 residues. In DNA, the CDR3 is TGTGCCAGCTCAAAGGAGGCAGGGACAGAAGAGACCCAGTACTTC. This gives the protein CASSKEAGTEETQYF.

The CDR3 sequence: CASSLTGGYNEQFF. For the CDR3, the DNA is TGCGCCAGCAGCCTAACAGGGGGCTACAATGAGCAGTTCTTC. This chain joins TRBV5-1 and TRBJ2-1, with 8 bases identical to TRBD1. V trimming: 4 bases; J trimming: 3 bases; junction bases outside the gene matches: 3. Germline CDR1 and CDR2: SGHRS and YFSETQ. This CDR3 has 14 residues.

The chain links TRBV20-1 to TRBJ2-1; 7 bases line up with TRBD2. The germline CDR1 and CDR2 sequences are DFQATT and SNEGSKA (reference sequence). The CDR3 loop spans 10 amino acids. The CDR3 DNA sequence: TGCAGCCCCGGGGGGAGTGAGCAGTTCTTC. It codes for CSPGGSEQFF.

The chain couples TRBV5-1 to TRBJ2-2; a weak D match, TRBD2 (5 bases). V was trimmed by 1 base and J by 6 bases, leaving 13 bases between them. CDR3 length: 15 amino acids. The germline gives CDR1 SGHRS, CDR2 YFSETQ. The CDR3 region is CASSLQGSGAGELFF. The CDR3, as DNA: TGCGCCAGCAGCTTGCAAGGGAGTGGGGCCGGGGAGCTGTTTTTT.

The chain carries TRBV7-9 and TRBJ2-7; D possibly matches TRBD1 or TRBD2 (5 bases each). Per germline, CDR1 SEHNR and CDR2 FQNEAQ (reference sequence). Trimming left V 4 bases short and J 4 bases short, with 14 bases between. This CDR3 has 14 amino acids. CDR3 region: CASSSQGGGYEQYF. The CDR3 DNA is TGTGCCAGCAGCTCTCAGGGTGGGGGTTACGAGCAGTACTTC.

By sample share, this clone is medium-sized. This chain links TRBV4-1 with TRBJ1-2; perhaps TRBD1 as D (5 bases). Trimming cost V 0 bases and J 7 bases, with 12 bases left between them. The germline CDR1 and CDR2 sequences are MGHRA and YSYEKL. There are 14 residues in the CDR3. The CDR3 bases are TGCGCCAGCAGCCAAGATTCCGGGGCGGCTGGCTACACCTTC. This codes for CASSQDSGAAGYTF.

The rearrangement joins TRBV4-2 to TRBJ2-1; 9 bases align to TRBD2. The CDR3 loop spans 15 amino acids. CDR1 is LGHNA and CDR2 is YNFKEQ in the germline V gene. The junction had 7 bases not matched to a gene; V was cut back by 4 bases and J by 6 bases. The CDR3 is CASSPRGAGGNEQFF. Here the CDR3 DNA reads TGTGCCAGCAGCCCTAGGGGAGCGGGAGGCAATGAGCAGTTCTTC.

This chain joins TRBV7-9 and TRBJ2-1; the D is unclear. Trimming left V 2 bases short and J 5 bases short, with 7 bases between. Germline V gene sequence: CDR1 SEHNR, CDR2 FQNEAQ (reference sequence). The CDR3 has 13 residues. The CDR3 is CASSLRADNEQFF. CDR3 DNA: TGTGCCAGCAGCTTACGCGCAGACAATGAGCAGTTCTTC. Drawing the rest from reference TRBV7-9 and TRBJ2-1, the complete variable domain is DTGVSQNPRHKITKRGQNVTFRCDPISEHNRLYWYRQTLGQGPEFLTYFQNEAQLEKSRLLSDRFSAERPKGSFSTLEIQRTEQGDSAMYLCASSLRADNEQFFGPGTRLTVL.

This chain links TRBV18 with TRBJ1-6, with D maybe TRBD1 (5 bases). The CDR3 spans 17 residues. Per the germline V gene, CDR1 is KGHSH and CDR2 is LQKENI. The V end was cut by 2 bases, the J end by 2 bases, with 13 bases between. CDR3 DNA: TGTGCCAGCTCACCAGTAGGGGAAGTGGCCTATAATTCACCCCTCCACTTT. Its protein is CASSPVGEVAYNSPLHF.

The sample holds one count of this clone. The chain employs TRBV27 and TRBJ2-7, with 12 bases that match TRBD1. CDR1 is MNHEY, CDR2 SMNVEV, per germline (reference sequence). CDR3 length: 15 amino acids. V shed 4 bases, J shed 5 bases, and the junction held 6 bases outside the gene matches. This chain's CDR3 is CASSSRGQGAHEQYF. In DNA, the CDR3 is TGTGCCAGCAGTTCACGGGGACAGGGGGCCCACGAGCAGTACTTC.

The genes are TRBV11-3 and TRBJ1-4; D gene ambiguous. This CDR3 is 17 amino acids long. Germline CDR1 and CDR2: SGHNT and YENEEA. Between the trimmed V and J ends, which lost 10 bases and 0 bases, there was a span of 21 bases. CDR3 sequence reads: CATLDKPRVATNEKLFF. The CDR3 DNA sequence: TGTGCCACCCTCGACAAGCCCCGGGTGGCAACTAATGAAAAACTGTTTTTT.

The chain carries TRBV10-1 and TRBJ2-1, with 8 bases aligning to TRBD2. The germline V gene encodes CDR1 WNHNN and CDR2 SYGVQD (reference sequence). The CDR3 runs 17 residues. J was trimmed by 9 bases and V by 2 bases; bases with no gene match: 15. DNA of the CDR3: TGCGCCAGCAGTGAGAGCGCCAAGGGCGGGAGGTTTATTGAGCAGTTCTTC. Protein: CASSESAKGGRFIEQFF.

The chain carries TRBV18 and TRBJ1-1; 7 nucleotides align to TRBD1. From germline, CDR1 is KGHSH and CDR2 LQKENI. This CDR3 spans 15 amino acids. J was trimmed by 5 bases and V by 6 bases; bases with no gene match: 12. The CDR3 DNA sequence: TGTGCCAGCTCGTCCCAGGGGGGGGCTTGGACTGAAGCTTTCTTT. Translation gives CASSSQGGAWTEAFF.

As DNA, the CDR3 is TGTGCCAGCAGCCCATCCGGGACACTTCGAAAGCTGCAGTTCTTC. Translating it yields CASSPSGTLRKLQFF. The V gene is TRBV11-3, the J gene TRBJ2-1; D might be TRBD1 (6 bases). Trimming left V 5 bases short and J 12 bases short, with 23 bases between. In germline, CDR1 is SGHNT, CDR2 YENEEA. The CDR3 consists of 15 residues.

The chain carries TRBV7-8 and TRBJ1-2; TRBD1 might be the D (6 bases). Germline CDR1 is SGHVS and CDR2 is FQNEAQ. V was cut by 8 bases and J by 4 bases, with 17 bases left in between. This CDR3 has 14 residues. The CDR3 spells CASAYRDTSYGYTF. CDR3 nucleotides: TGTGCCAGCGCCTACCGGGACACCTCCTATGGCTACACCTTC.

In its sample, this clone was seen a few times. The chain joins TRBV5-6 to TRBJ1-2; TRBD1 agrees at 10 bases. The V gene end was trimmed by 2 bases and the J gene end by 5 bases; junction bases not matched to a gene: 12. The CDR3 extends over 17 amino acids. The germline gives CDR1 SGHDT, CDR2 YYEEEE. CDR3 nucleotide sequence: TGTGCCAGCAGCTTAGGGACAGGGGCCTCGGTGAGGTATGGCTACACCTTC. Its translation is CASSLGTGASVRYGYTF.

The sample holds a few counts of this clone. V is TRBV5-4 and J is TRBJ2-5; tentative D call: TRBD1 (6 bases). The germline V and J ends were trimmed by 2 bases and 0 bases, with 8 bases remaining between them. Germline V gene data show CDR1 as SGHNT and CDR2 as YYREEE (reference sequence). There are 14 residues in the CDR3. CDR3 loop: CASSFRDNQETQYF. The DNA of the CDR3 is TGTGCCAGCAGCTTCCGGGACAACCAAGAGACCCAGTACTTC.

The chain's CDR3 is CASSLAGARAGELFF. The CDR3 region has the DNA TGTGCCAGCAGCTTAGCAGGAGCACGGGCCGGGGAGCTGTTTTTT. V usage is TRBV7-9 and J usage is TRBJ2-2; D gene uncertain. The V gene lost 0 bases and the J gene lost 6 bases, with 11 bases spanning the gap. Per germline, CDR1 SEHNR and CDR2 FQNEAQ (reference sequence). The CDR3 is made up of 15 amino acids.